This TCR beta chain came from a study of blood T cell repertoires in COVID-19. J was trimmed by 7 bases and V by 4 bases; bases with no gene match: 6. The CDR3 contains 14 residues. Germline V gene lookup returns CDR1 SGHDN and CDR2 FVKESK. In the source study's methods: Researchers report that nucleated cell counts were estimated from reference gene primer amplification. The repertoire was sequenced with immunoSEQ multiplex PCR; TCRdb's copy has only in-frame clones and lacks some. V, J and clone size derive from that table, while D and trimming were established from the DNA sequence. The repertoire holds about 41,000 clones, about 85% seen once, with approximately 4.6% in the top ten.

Sample: peripheral blood. This receptor was taken from a man in his sixties with acute or convalescent COVID-19. The rearrangement uses TRBV14 and TRBJ2-2; 7 positions match TRBD2. CDR3 DNA sequence: TGTGCCAGCAGCCCCGGGCGGGGGATCGGGGAGCTGTTTTTT. Its translation: CASSPGRGIGELFF.